These 14 T cell receptor beta chains came from one sample sequenced in a study of OX40 agonist ivuxolimab in advanced cancers. Assay used: immunoSEQ multiplex PCR; TCRdb lists only in-frame clones, some missing. The sample lists more than 90,000 clones; less than 85% were seen once. The source material was CD4+ or CD8+ T cells sorted from blood, sampled in a trial of the OX40 agonist ivuxolimab. The receptors stem from an adult with an advanced solid tumor such as melanoma, head and neck, liver or kidney cancer.

This chain uses TRBV7-9 with TRBJ1-1; D ambiguous. CDR1 and CDR2 (germline): SEHNR, FQNEAQ (reference sequence). This CDR3 has 13 amino acids. V shed 5 bases and J shed 0 bases, with 7 bases lying between them. The CDR3 loop reads CASSGEMNTEAFF. CDR3 DNA: TGTGCCAGCAGCGGGGAAATGAACACTGAAGCTTTCTTT. The entire variable domain, with the rest obtained from reference TRBV7-9 and TRBJ1-1, is as follows: DTGVSQNPRHKITKRGQNVTFRCDPISEHNRLYWYRQTLGQGPEFLTYFQNEAQLEKSRLLSDRFSAERPKGSFSTLEIQRTEQGDSAMYLCASSGEMNTEAFFGQGTRLTVV.

There are a few counts of this clone. The chain has TRBV7-2 and TRBJ1-2, with D perhaps matching TRBD1 (6 bases). Trimming cost V 5 bases and J 7 bases, with 11 bases left between them. This CDR3 contains 12 residues. Germline assignment: CDR1 SGHTA and CDR2 FQGNSA. The CDR3 sequence: CASSQGTFGYTF. The CDR3 nucleotides are TGTGCCAGCAGCCAGGGGACATTTGGCTACACCTTC.

The CDR3 nucleotides are TGTGCCACCAGCGGAATCACTAGCGGGGGACAAGAGACCCAGTACTTC. This encodes CATSGITSGGQETQYF. This chain connects TRBV15 to TRBJ2-5; TRBD2 matches 11 bases. The CDR3 has 16 residues. Germline lookup yields CDR1 LNHNV and CDR2 YYDKDF (reference sequence). J gave up 2 bases and V 5 bases, and 7 bases lay outside the gene matches.

This clone was seen once. V is TRBV10-1 and J is TRBJ2-7; D might be TRBD2 (6 bases). The CDR3 is 14 amino acids. The V and J ends lost 8 bases and 2 bases respectively, with 16 bases between them. In germline, CDR1 is WNHNN, CDR2 SYGVQD (reference sequence). The CDR3 sequence: CASGEDLLTYEQYF. CDR3 nucleotides: TGCGCCAGCGGGGAGGACCTGCTAACCTACGAGCAGTACTTC.

The gene calls are TRBV5-1 and TRBJ2-1; 12 bases align to TRBD2. Germline V gene data show CDR1 as SGHRS and CDR2 as YFSETQ. The trim removed 0 bases at V and 7 bases at J, leaving 5 bases unmatched. The CDR3 spans 16 residues. DNA of the CDR3: TGCGCCAGCAGCTTGGTTCCTAGCGGGAGGGGGAATGAGCAGTTCTTC. Translation: CASSLVPSGRGNEQFF. Using reference TRBV5-1 and TRBJ2-1 for the parts outside the CDR3, the full variable domain is KAGVTQTPRYLIKTRGQQVTLSCSPISGHRSVSWYQQTPGQGLQFLFEYFSETQRNKGNFPGRFSGRQFSNSRSEMNVSTLELGDSALYLCASSLVPSGRGNEQFFGPGTRLTVL.

This chain connects TRBV10-2 to TRBJ1-1, with 12 positions matching TRBD1. Germline loops: CDR1 WSHSY, CDR2 SAAADI. This CDR3 comprises 17 residues. Trimming cost V 8 bases and J 3 bases; bases outside gene matches: 13. The CDR3 DNA sequence: TGCGCCAGCGCCTCGGGACAGGGGGCGGGTGTCTACACTGAAGCTTTCTTT. Translating gives CASASGQGAGVYTEAFF.

The chain has TRBV12-5 and TRBJ1-1; 7 bases agree with TRBD1. This CDR3 contains 15 residues. Germline V gives CDR1 LGHNT, CDR2 FRNRAP. The trim removed 7 bases at V and 1 base at J, leaving 9 bases unmatched. In DNA form, the CDR3 reads TGTGCTAGTGCCCGGGAGGGGGCGCGGAACACTGAAGCTTTCTTT. Translation gives CASAREGARNTEAFF.

This chain uses TRBV7-2 with TRBJ2-3; either TRBD1 or TRBD2 may fit D (5 bases each). The CDR3 totals 14 residues. The germline V and J ends were trimmed by 0 bases and 7 bases, with 11 bases remaining between them. CDR1 and CDR2 from the germline V gene are SGHTA and FQGNSA. The CDR3 nucleotides are TGTGCCAGCAGCTTAGCTGGGGACGGATATACGCAGTATTTT. This translates into CASSLAGDGYTQYF.

The sample holds one count of this clone. The chain combines TRBV20-1 with TRBJ1-4; D is perhaps TRBD1 (5 bases). The germline V and J ends were trimmed by 3 bases and 12 bases, with 11 bases remaining between them. From germline, CDR1 is DFQATT and CDR2 SNEGSKA (reference sequence). The CDR3 is 11 amino acids. The CDR3 region is CSASGVGELFF. The CDR3 nucleotides read TGCAGTGCTAGCGGGGTGGGGGAACTGTTTTTT.

The gene calls are TRBV10-3 and TRBJ2-3; the match to TRBD2 covers 7 bases. Germline V gene data show CDR1 as ENHRY and CDR2 as SYGVKD. This CDR3 has 18 residues. The V segment lost 0 bases and the J segment 0 bases; nucleotides outside the gene matches: 9. CDR3 residues: CAISESVSGEGSTDTQYF. CDR3 bases: TGTGCCATCAGTGAGTCGGTGAGCGGGGAAGGTAGCACAGATACGCAGTATTTT.

This chain connects TRBV29-1 to TRBJ2-7; perhaps TRBD2 as D (5 bases). This CDR3 spans 15 amino acids. V lost 1 base to trimming and J lost 2 bases, with 15 bases between them. The germline CDR1 and CDR2 sequences are SQVTM and ANQGSEA. For the CDR3, the DNA is TGCAGCGTTGAAGTTGGGTCGGAGGCTCCCTACGAGCAGTACTTC. It is translated as CSVEVGSEAPYEQYF.

The chain joins TRBV7-8 to TRBJ2-7; D possibly uses TRBD1 or TRBD2 (5 bases each). Germline V gives CDR1 SGHVS, CDR2 FQNEAQ. The CDR3 covers 14 residues. Trimming removed 5 bases at V and 2 bases at J, with 13 bases between. In DNA form, the CDR3 reads TGTGCCAGCAGCCCCCGAAGGGACCCCTACGAGCAGTACTTC. Protein product: CASSPRRDPYEQYF.

V is TRBV30 and J is TRBJ1-1, with D maybe TRBD1 (5 bases). V gave up 2 bases and J gave up 1 base, with 14 bases separating them. The CDR3 totals 15 residues. The germline V gene encodes CDR1 GTSNPN and CDR2 SVGIG (reference sequence). CDR3 in amino acids: CAWSPGTATNTEAFF. The CDR3 nucleotides read TGTGCCTGGAGTCCCGGGACGGCTACGAACACTGAAGCTTTCTTT.

The CDR3 loop is CASSLDRDQPQHF. CDR3 DNA sequence: TGTGCCAGCAGCTTAGACAGGGACCAGCCCCAGCATTTT. The J gene is TRBJ1-5, the V gene TRBV7-8; D may be TRBD1 (6 bases). With 1 base removed from V and 7 bases from J, the gap between germline ends came to 8 bases. CDR3 size: 13 residues. Germline V gene data show CDR1 as SGHVS and CDR2 as FQNEAQ.